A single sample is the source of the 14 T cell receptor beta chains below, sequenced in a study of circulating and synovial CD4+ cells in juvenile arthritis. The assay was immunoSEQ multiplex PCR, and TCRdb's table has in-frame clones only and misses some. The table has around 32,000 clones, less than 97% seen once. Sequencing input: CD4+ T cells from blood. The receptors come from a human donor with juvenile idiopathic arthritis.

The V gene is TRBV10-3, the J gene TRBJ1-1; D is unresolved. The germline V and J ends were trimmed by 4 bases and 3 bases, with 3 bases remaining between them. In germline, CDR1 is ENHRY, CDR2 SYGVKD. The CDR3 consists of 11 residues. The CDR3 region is CAISADTEAFF. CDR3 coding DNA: TGTGCCATCAGTGCGGACACTGAAGCTTTCTTT.

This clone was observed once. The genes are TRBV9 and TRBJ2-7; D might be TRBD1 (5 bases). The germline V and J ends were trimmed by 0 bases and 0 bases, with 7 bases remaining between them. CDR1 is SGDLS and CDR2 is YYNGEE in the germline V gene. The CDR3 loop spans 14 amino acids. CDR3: CASSVEGNSYEQYF. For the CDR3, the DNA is TGTGCCAGCAGCGTAGAGGGGAACTCCTACGAGCAGTACTTC.

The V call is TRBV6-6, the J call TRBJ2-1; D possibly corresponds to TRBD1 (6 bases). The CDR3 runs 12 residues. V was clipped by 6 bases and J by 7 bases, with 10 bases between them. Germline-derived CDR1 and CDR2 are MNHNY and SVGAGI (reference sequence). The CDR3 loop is CASSSTGNEQFF. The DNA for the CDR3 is TGTGCCAGCAGCTCGACAGGTAATGAGCAGTTCTTC.

The CDR3 nucleotides read TGTGCCAGCAGCGCCCGACAGGGGAGGAATTCACCCCTCCACTTT. Its translation: CASSARQGRNSPLHF. The chain has TRBV13 and TRBJ1-6; 8 nucleotides agree with TRBD1. Germline lookup yields CDR1 PRHDT and CDR2 FYEKMQ (reference sequence). After removal of 5 bases from V and 7 bases from J, the junction contained 7 bases not matched to a gene. The CDR3 totals 15 residues.

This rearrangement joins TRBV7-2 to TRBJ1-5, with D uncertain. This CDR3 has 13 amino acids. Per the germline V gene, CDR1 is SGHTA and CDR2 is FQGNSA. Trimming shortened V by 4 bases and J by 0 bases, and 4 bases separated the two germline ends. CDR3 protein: CASSSYSNQPQHF. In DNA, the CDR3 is TGTGCCAGCAGCTCCTATAGCAATCAGCCCCAGCATTTT.

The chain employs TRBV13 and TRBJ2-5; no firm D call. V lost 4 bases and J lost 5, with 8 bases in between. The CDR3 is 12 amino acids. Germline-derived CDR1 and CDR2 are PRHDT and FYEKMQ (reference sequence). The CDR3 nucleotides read TGTGCCAGCAGCTCCCGCCGGGAGACCCAGTACTTC. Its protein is CASSSRRETQYF.

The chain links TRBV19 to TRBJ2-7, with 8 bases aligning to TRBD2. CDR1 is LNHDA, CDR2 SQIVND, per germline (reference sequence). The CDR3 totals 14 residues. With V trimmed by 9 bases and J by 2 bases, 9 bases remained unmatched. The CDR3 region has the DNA TGTGCCAGCAAGACGGGACTAGATACCTACGAGCAGTACTTC. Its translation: CASKTGLDTYEQYF.

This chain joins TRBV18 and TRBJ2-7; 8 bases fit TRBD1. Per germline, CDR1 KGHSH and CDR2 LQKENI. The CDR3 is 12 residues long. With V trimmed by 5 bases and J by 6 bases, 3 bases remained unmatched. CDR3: CASSKGQGEQYF. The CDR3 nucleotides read TGTGCCAGCTCAAAAGGACAGGGCGAGCAGTACTTC.

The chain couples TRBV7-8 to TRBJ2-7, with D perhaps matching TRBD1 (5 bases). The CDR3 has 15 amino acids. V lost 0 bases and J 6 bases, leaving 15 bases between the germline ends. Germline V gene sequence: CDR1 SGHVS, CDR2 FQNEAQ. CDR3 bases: TGTGCCAGCAGCTTAGCGGAATTATCAGGGCGCGAGCAGTACTTC. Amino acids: CASSLAELSGREQYF. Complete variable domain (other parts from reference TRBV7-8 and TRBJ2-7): GAGVSQSPRYKVAKRGQDVALRCDPISGHVSLFWYQQALGQGPEFLTYFQNEAQLDKSGLPSDRFFAERPEGSVSTLKIQRTQQEDSAVYLCASSLAELSGREQYFGPGTRLTVT.

The CDR3 loop is CASSQDQSGLAGYNEQFF. The CDR3 nucleotides are TGTGCCAGCAGCCAAGATCAGTCCGGACTAGCGGGCTACAATGAGCAGTTCTTC. This chain joins TRBV4-2 and TRBJ2-1; TRBD2 aligns across 11 bases. CDR1 and CDR2 (germline): LGHNA, YNFKEQ. V lost 0 bases and J lost 3; bases outside the gene matches: 7. The CDR3 is made up of 18 amino acids.

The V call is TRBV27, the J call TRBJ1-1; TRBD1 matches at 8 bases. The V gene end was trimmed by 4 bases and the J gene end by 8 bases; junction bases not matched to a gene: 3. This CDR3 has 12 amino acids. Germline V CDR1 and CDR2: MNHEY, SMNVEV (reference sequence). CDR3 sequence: CASSSQGAEAFF. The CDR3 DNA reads TGTGCCAGCAGTTCTCAGGGGGCAGAAGCTTTCTTT.

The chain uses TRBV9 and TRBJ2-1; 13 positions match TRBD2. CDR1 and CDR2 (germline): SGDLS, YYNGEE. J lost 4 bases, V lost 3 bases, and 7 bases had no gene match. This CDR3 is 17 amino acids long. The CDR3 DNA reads TGTGCCAGCAGCGCCCGTTGGACTAGCGGGGGATACAATGAGCAGTTCTTC. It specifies CASSARWTSGGYNEQFF.

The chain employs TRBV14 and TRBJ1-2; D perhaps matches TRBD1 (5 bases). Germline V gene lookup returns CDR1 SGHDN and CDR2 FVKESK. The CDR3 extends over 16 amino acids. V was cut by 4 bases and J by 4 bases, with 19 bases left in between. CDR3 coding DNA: TGTGCCAGCAGCCCTGCGGGGGGAGGTCTCTTCTATGGCTACACCTTC. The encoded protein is CASSPAGGGLFYGYTF.

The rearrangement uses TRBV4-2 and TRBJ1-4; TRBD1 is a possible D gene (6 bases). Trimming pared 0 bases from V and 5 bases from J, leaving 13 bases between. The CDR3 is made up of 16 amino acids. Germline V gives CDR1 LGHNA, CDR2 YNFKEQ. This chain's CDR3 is CASSQEAQGWNEKLFF. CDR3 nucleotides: TGTGCCAGCAGCCAAGAGGCCCAGGGGTGGAATGAAAAACTGTTTTTT.